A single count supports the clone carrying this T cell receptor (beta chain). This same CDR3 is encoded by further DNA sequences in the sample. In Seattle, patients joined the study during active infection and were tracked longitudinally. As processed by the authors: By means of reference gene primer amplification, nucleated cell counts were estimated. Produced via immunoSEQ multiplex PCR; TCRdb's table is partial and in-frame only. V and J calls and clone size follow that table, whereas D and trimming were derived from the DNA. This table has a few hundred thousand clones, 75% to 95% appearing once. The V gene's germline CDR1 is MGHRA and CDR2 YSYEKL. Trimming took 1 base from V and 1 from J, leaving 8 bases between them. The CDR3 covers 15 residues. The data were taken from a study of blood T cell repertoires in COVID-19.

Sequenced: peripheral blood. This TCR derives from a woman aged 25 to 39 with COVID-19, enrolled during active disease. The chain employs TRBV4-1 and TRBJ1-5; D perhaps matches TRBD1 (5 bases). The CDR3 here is CASSQVTGSNQPQHF. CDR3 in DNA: TGCGCCAGCAGCCAAGTTACAGGAAGCAATCAGCCCCAGCATTTT.